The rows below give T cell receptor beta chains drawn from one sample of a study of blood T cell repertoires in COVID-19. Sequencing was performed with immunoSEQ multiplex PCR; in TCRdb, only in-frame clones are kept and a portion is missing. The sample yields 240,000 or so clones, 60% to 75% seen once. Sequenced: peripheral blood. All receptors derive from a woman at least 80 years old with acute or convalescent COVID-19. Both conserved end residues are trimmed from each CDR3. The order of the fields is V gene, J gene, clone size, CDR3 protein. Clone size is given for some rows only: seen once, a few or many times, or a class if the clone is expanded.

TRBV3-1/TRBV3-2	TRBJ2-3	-	ASSLSGLSTDTQY
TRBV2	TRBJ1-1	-	ASRRGTGEAF
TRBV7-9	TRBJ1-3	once	ASRPPGGSGNTIY
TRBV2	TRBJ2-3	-	ASSVSGRGRNTQY
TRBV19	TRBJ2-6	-	ASRPSGSGANVLT
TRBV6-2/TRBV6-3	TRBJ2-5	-	ASSYRPQGAGAQY
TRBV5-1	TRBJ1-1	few	ASSLVMSGQGEAF
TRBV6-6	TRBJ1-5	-	ASSLTPTLGPLVQPQH
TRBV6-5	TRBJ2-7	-	ASKRTGPYEQY
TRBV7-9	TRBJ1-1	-	ASSPYLTGGRPMNTEAF
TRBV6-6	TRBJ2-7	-	ASSYFLGGDEQY
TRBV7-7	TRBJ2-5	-	ASSCPGGRAWETQY
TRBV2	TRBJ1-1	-	ASSLLENTEAF
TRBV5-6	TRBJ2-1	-	ASSPRLAGANEQF
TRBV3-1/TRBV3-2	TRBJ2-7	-	ASSHSSYEQY
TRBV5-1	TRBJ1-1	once	ASSWTGFGSTEAF
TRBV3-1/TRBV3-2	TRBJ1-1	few	ASSPRENTEAF
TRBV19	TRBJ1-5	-	ASSTGLGQPQH
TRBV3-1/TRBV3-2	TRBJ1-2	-	ASSRQGEPYGYT
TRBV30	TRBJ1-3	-	AWRWGRGGNTIY
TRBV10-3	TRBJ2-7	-	AISGGYEQY
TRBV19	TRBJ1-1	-	ASSLRQGALMNTEAF
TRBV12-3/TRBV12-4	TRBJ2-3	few	ASSLGQGDTQY
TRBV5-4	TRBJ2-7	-	ASSLEGWDRHYEQY
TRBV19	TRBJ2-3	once	ASSILGLADHTQY
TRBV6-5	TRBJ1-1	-	ASSYGQGSNTEAF
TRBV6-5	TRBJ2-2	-	ASRRTGGNTGELF
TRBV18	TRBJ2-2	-	ASSPGGDLNTGELF
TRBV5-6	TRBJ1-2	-	ASSLTDRVLGYT
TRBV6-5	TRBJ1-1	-	ASSSQGGAF
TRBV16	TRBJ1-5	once	ASSSQASNQPQH
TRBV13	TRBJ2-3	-	ASSLGRGTQY
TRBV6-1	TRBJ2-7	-	ASSEHPRQGRYEQY
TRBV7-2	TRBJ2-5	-	ASSRLQGKETQY
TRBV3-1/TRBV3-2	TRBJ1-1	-	ASSPRQGATEAF
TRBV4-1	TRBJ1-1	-	ASSQIRPGDIIAEAF
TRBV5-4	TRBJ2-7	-	ASSLTGTTYEQY
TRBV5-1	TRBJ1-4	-	ASSLGSDNEKLF
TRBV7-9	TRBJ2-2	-	ASSLGRRRNTGELF
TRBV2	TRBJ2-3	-	ARGTGIFTDTQY